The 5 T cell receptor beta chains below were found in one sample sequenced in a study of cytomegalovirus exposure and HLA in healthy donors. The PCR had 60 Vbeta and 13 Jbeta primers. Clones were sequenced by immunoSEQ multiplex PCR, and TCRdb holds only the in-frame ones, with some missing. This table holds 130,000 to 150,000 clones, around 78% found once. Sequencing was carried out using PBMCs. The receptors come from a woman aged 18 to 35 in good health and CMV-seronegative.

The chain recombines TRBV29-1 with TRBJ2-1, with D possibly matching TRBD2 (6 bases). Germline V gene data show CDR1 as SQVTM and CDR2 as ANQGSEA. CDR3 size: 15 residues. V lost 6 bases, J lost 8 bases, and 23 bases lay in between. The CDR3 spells CSVITRRDLIDEQFF. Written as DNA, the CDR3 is TGCAGCGTCATAACTAGGCGGGACCTTATCGATGAGCAGTTCTTC.

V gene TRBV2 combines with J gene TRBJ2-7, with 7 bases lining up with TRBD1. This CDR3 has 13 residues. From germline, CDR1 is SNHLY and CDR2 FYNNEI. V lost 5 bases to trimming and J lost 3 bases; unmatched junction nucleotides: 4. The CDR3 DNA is TGTGCCAGCAGTCAGGACAGGCTCTACGAGCAGTACGTC. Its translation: CASSQDRLYEQYV.

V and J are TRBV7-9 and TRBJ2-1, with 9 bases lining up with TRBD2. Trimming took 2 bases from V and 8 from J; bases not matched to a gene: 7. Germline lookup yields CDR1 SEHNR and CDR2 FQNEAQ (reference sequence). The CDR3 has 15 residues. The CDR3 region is CASSLSGTSFYEQFF. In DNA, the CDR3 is TGTGCCAGCAGCTTATCTGGGACTAGCTTTTATGAGCAGTTCTTC.

The CDR3 DNA reads as TGTGCCAGCAGCGCGGTCCGGGACACGAATCAGCCCCAGCATTTT. This gives the protein CASSAVRDTNQPQHF. V gene TRBV5-5 combines with J gene TRBJ1-5, with a possible D match to TRBD1 (6 bases). The germline V and J ends were trimmed by 4 bases and 4 bases, with 15 bases remaining between them. Germline loops: CDR1 SGHKS, CDR2 YYEKEE (reference sequence). The CDR3 runs 15 residues.

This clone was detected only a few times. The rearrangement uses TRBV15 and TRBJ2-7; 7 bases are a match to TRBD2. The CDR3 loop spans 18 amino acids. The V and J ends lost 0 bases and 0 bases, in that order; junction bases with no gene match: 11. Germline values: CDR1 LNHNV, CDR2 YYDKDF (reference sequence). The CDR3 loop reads CATSRDRWEGDISYEQYV. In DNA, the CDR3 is TGTGCCACCAGCAGAGATCGGTGGGAGGGAGACATCTCCTACGAGCAGTACGTC.